The rows below give T cell receptor beta chains drawn from one sample of a study of CD8 T cells in ankylosing spondylitis. Via MiXCR, TCRdb re-called the 5' RACE reads, giving one row per CDR3 protein. The table shows 250,000 to 300,000 distinct CDR3 sequences, with 20% occurring only once. Sequenced material: blood, either unsorted or a sorted T cell fraction (not recorded which). The source of these receptors is a male donor with ankylosing spondylitis or in good health (not recorded which). The CDR3 runs from the conserved cysteine through the conserved F or W. The order of the fields is V gene, J gene, D gene, clone size, CDR3 DNA, CDR3 protein. A D gene is named only where the DNA matches it firmly. Clone size is not always given. Where it is, it says once, few, many or a class for expanded clones.

TRBV20-1,TRBJ2-3,.,.,TGCAGTGCTAGTGAATGGCGGGGTCCAGATACGCAGTATTTT,CSASEWRGPDTQYF
TRBV20-1,TRBJ2-4,.,.,TGCAGTGCTAGAGACAACCTCGGCAACATTCAGTACTTC,CSARDNLGNIQYF
TRBV28,TRBJ2-3,TRBD2,few,TGTGCCAGCAGCCGCAATAGCGGGAGGGCCTCAGATACGCAGTATTTT,CASSRNSGRASDTQYF
TRBV27,TRBJ2-1,.,many,TGTGCCAGCAGTCCATCCCCCCTGCGACGGACAAATGAGCAGTTCTTC,CASSPSPLRRTNEQFF
TRBV11-2,TRBJ2-3,TRBD1,many,TGTGCCACCGTTGGTCTCGACAGGGATGCTGGAGATACGCAGTATTTT,CATVGLDRDAGDTQYF
TRBV20-1,TRBJ2-2,.,many,TGCAGTGCTAGACAAATGAGGGGGTACACCGGGGAGCTGTTTTTT,CSARQMRGYTGELFF
TRBV19,TRBJ2-1,.,.,TGTGCCAGTAGTATAGCTCACAATGAGCAGTTCTTC,CASSIAHNEQFF
TRBV12-3/TRBV12-4,TRBJ1-3,.,.,TGTGCCAGCAGTATTACCGGGATAAACACCATATATTTT,CASSITGINTIYF
TRBV3-1,TRBJ2-1,TRBD2,.,TGTGCCATCAGTCCCCGGACTAGCGGGGCCCTCTCCTACAATGAGCAGTTCTTC,CAISPRTSGALSYNEQFF
TRBV5-1,TRBJ2-1,TRBD2,.,TGCGCCAGCAGCTCAACTAGCGGGAGGTTGGATGAGCAGTTCTTC,CASSSTSGRLDEQFF
TRBV12-3/TRBV12-4,TRBJ2-2,.,.,TGTGCCAGCAGTAAAGACTCACAGGTCACCGGGGAGCTGTTTTTT,CASSKDSQVTGELFF
TRBV11-2,TRBJ1-5,TRBD1,.,TGTGCCAGCAGCTTACGGGCAGGGGGTAATCAGCCCCAGCATTTT,CASSLRAGGNQPQHF
TRBV5-1,TRBJ2-3,.,.,TGCGCCAGTAAAGCAGGGGCAGGCACAGATACGCAGTATTTT,CASKAGAGTDTQYF
TRBV6-2/TRBV6-3,TRBJ1-1,.,few,TGTGCCAGCACCGAGGTAAGCTCAAGAGAAGCTTTCTTT,CASTEVSSREAFF
TRBV12-3/TRBV12-4,TRBJ1-3,TRBD1,few,TGTGCCAGCAGGCGGGACAGGAATTTTGGAAACACCATATATTTT,CASRRDRNFGNTIYF
TRBV20-1,TRBJ2-5,.,.,TGCAGTGCTACGGACTGGCGCCAAGAGACCCAGTACTTC,CSATDWRQETQYF
TRBV12-3/TRBV12-4,TRBJ1-2,TRBD1,few,TGTGCCAGCAGTTACGGGACAGGGGGCATCTATGGCTACACCTTC,CASSYGTGGIYGYTF
TRBV7-3,TRBJ2-6,.,.,TGTGCCAGCAGCTTAGGCTTTTCGTCTGGGGCCAACGTCCTGACTTTC,CASSLGFSSGANVLTF
TRBV27,TRBJ2-1,TRBD2,.,TGTGCCAGCAGCCCCGGGACTATTCGCGAGCAGTTCTTC,CASSPGTIREQFF
TRBV7-9,TRBJ2-1,.,.,TGTGCCAGCAGCTCACAGGGATCCGCATACAATGAGCAGTTCTTC,CASSSQGSAYNEQFF
TRBV4-1,TRBJ2-3,.,.,TGCGCCAGCAGCCCCCAATTCTCGGTGGTTGGCCCAGATACGCAGTATTTT,CASSPQFSVVGPDTQYF
TRBV29-1,TRBJ1-2,.,many,TGCAGCGTTGCAGGGGCGTATGGCTACACCTTC,CSVAGAYGYTF
TRBV28,TRBJ2-5,.,.,TGTGCCAGCAGTGAACAAGAGACCCAGTACTTC,CASSEQETQYF
TRBV7-3,TRBJ1-1,TRBD1,.,TGTGCCAGCAGCTTAAATAATGTGTATGGACAGGGACGCATTCGGGACACTGAAGCTTTCTTT,CASSLNNVYGQGRIRDTEAFF
TRBV5-1,TRBJ1-5,.,.,TGCGCCAGCAGCTTGGTCGGGGATTCGAGTCAGCCCCAGCATTTT,CASSLVGDSSQPQHF
TRBV12-3/TRBV12-4,TRBJ1-4,.,many,TGTGCCAGCAGTTTAAACAGCTTCGAGGGGAAACTGTTTTTT,CASSLNSFEGKLFF
TRBV5-1,TRBJ1-5,.,.,TGCGCCAGCAGCTTCACGTCGGATCAGCCCCAGCATTTT,CASSFTSDQPQHF
TRBV12-3/TRBV12-4,TRBJ2-1,TRBD2,.,TGTGCCAGCATTGTAGCGGGGGGTACACACAATGAGCAGTTCTTC,CASIVAGGTHNEQFF
TRBV29-1,TRBJ2-3,.,.,TGCAGCGTTGACCTAGCAGGGGATATGCAGTATTTT,CSVDLAGDMQYF
TRBV10-3,TRBJ1-1,.,once,TGTGCCATCAGCGCGAGCGATAACACTGAAGCTTTCTTT,CAISASDNTEAFF
TRBV11-3,TRBJ2-1,TRBD2,.,TGTGCCAGCAGCTTAGAAGGGACTAGCGGGAGTAATGAGCAGTTCTTC,CASSLEGTSGSNEQFF
TRBV7-3,TRBJ2-3,TRBD2,few,TGTGCCAGCAGCTTAACGAGAGCGGGAGGGCCGAATACGCAGTATTTT,CASSLTRAGGPNTQYF
TRBV5-5,TRBJ2-5,.,.,TGTGCCAGCAGCTTGGCTGTTACAGCTCAAGAGACCCAGTACTTC,CASSLAVTAQETQYF
TRBV20-1,TRBJ1-5,.,few,TGCAGTGCTACAATGGGGAATAGCAATCAGCCCCAGCATTTT,CSATMGNSNQPQHF
TRBV20-1,TRBJ2-2,TRBD2,.,TGCAGTGCTAGTGGGGTCGGACTAGCGGCTAACACCGAGGAGCTGTTTTTT,CSASGVGLAANTEELFF
TRBV4-2,TRBJ2-3,TRBD2,many,TGTGCCAGCAGCCAAGATATGGGTAGCGGGGGATGGTCAGATACGCAGTATTTT,CASSQDMGSGGWSDTQYF
TRBV12-3/TRBV12-4,TRBJ2-1,.,.,TGTGCCAGCAGTTTAAGACAGAAGCAGTTCTTC,CASSLRQKQFF
TRBV9,TRBJ2-2,.,few,TGTGCCAGCAGCGCCCAAGGGGGAACCGTCACCGGGGAGCTGTTTTTT,CASSAQGGTVTGELFF
TRBV29-1,TRBJ2-2,.,many,TGCAGCGTGGGCCCGGGACAAAGGGTGTCCGGGGAGCTGTTTTTT,CSVGPGQRVSGELFF
TRBV29-1,TRBJ2-3,.,many,TGCAGCGTTGAAGCACAGGGTAGTTCCCCCGATACGCAGTATTTT,CSVEAQGSSPDTQYF
TRBV25-1,TRBJ2-3,.,.,TGTGCCAGCAGTGAAAGCAGGGTGTCAGATACGCAGTATTTT,CASSESRVSDTQYF
TRBV7-3,TRBJ2-5,.,few,TGTGCCAGCAGCTTAACCGGGTTGCAGACCCAGTACTTC,CASSLTGLQTQYF
TRBV6-1,TRBJ1-2,.,.,TGTGCCAGCAGTGAAAAAAAGCCTTCTATAGGGGGAGGTAACTATGGCTACACCTTC,CASSEKKPSIGGGNYGYTF
TRBV20-1,TRBJ1-6,.,.,TGCAGTGCTACCGGGACGGTTAATTCACCCCTCCACTTT,CSATGTVNSPLHF
TRBV5-1,TRBJ2-1,TRBD1,.,TGCGCCAGCAGCAAGACAGGGGTGAATGAGCAGTTCTTC,CASSKTGVNEQFF
TRBV6-4,TRBJ2-1,TRBD1,.,TGTGCCAGCAGTGCCGGACAGGGCGATGAGCAGTTCTTC,CASSAGQGDEQFF
TRBV7-9,TRBJ2-5,.,.,TGTGCCAGCAGCAGTTTAGACAGGAGCCAAGAGACCCAGTACTTC,CASSSLDRSQETQYF
TRBV13,TRBJ1-2,.,few,TGTGCCAGCAGCTTGAAGGGAGTATACTATGGCTACACCTTC,CASSLKGVYYGYTF
TRBV12-3/TRBV12-4,TRBJ2-1,.,many,TGTGCCAGCAGTTTAGTCGGGGCATACAATGAGCAGTTCTTC,CASSLVGAYNEQFF
TRBV5-8,TRBJ2-3,TRBD2,few,TGTGCCAGCAGCTTGGGGACTAGCGGGGGGGCCGGAGATACGCAGTATTTT,CASSLGTSGGAGDTQYF
TRBV5-1,TRBJ2-2,TRBD1,many,TGCGCCAGCAGCTTGGAGGGGGCGAGCACCGGGGAGCTGTTTTTT,CASSLEGASTGELFF
TRBV9,TRBJ1-3,.,few,TGTGCCAGCAGCTCGTACCCCCGGAGGAACACCATATATTTT,CASSSYPRRNTIYF
TRBV12-3/TRBV12-4,TRBJ1-1,.,.,TGTGCCAGCAGCCCCCGGGCGCAGGGGTCGGCTTTCTTT,CASSPRAQGSAFF
TRBV10-3,TRBJ1-3,.,.,TGTGCCATCAGTGAGGGTCGGGGATCGGGAAACACCATATATTTT,CAISEGRGSGNTIYF
TRBV29-1,TRBJ2-5,.,many,TGCAGCGCCGAAGGTCTGGGGGCGGGGAAGACCCAGTACTTC,CSAEGLGAGKTQYF
TRBV5-1,TRBJ2-1,TRBD2,.,TGCGCCAGCAGCTCCGGACTAGCGGGGGCCCCAAATGAGCAGTTCTTC,CASSSGLAGAPNEQFF
TRBV20-1,TRBJ1-6,.,few,TGCAGTGCTTCCTCGACAGGTCAATCACCCCTCCACTTT,CSASSTGQSPLHF